A single T cell receptor (beta chain) is shown here with its context. The sample comes from a study of blood T cell repertoires in COVID-19. Study at large: Samples came from the United States, Italy and Spain, spanning acute and convalescent COVID-19.

The CDR3 spans 14 residues. The ends were cut back, 3 bases at V and 0 bases at J, with 7 bases in the middle. Sequencing was performed with immunoSEQ multiplex PCR; in TCRdb, only in-frame clones are kept and a portion is missing. This table holds 250,000 to 350,000 clones, approximately 90% found once. Participants were aged about 18 to 89 years from approximately 24 US areas. Recovery meant two consecutive negative NP/OP PCR tests, professional clearance, or resolved symptoms. This clonotype was sampled from a woman aged 45-59 years who had recovered from COVID-19. Sequencing was performed on PBMCs or T cells enriched from blood (not recorded which). The gene calls are TRBV5-3 and TRBJ1-3; D is ambiguous. TRBV5-3 has ORF status, its function being uncertain. CDR3 amino acids: CARSSAGSGNTIYF. In DNA form, the CDR3 reads TGTGCCAGAAGCTCAGCAGGCTCTGGAAACACCATATATTTT.